This TCR beta chain derives from a study of cytomegalovirus exposure and HLA in healthy donors. Per the germline V gene, CDR1 is ENHRY and CDR2 is SYGVKD. V lost 3 bases and J 6 bases, leaving 5 bases between the germline ends. The CDR3 runs to 12 residues. PCR primers comprised 60 Vbeta and 13 Jbeta primers. Assay used: immunoSEQ multiplex PCR; TCRdb lists only in-frame clones, some missing. The repertoire holds some 130,000 clones, with about 66% as singletons. This clone was seen just once. Its target is unknown. Study outcomes and limitations: Sequencing likely generated an artifact that appeared as a cluster of highly shared sequence variants. Many donors carried some public TCRs, although rarity characterized most TCR sequences. With high specificity and sensitivity, the classifier reportedly diagnosed cytomegalovirus status.

The sequenced sample consisted of PBMCs. This chain uses TRBV10-3 with TRBJ2-2; D remains unclear. The source of this sequence is a man aged 25 to 45 in good health and CMV-seropositive. In nucleotides, the CDR3 is TGTGCCATCAGTGATTCAGCCGGGGAGCTGTTTTTT. Translating it yields CAISDSAGELFF.